These T cell receptor beta chains were read from a single sample in a study of cytomegalovirus exposure and HLA in healthy donors. TCRdb's copy holds only in-frame clones and misses some; the assay was immunoSEQ multiplex PCR. The table records roughly 160,000 clones, 80% of them present only once. The sample consisted of PBMCs. These receptors came from a young man in good health and CMV-seropositive. Each CDR3 is given with its conserved first and last residue. The order of the fields is clone size, J gene, D gene, V gene, CDR3 DNA, CDR3 protein. A D gene is named only where the DNA matches it firmly. Clone size is shown for a subset of rows, as once, few, many or a class of expanded clone.

- | TRBJ1-5 | - | TRBV2 | TGTGCCAGCAGCACACCTCCTCCCTTCAGCAATCAGCCCCAGCATTTT | CASSTPPPFSNQPQHF
once | TRBJ1-6 | - | TRBV2 | TGTGCCAGCCGAACCGACAGCCTCTATAATTCACCCCTCCACTTT | CASRTDSLYNSPLHF
- | TRBJ1-3 | TRBD1 | TRBV9 | TGTGCCAGCAGCTTCAGGGGGTTCGGTGGAAACACCATATATTTT | CASSFRGFGGNTIYF
- | TRBJ2-7 | - | TRBV7-3 | TGTGCCAGCAGCTCTCAGGGTTTGGGCGAGCAGTACTTC | CASSSQGLGEQYF
- | TRBJ2-3 | TRBD2 | TRBV5-1 | TGCGCCAGCAGCTTGGAAGGGACTAGCGGGAGATTGACAGATACGCAGTATTTT | CASSLEGTSGRLTDTQYF
- | TRBJ1-4 | - | TRBV27 | TGTGCCAGCAGTTTCGGAGGGGATGAAAAACTGTTTTTT | CASSFGGDEKLFF
- | TRBJ2-7 | TRBD1 | TRBV15 | TGTGCCACCAGCAATACTTCCCGGGACAGGTCCTACGAGCAGTACTTC | CATSNTSRDRSYEQYF
few | TRBJ1-1 | - | TRBV4-3 | TGCGCCAGCAGCCAAGTGACGAGGCCTGACGAAGCTTTCTTT | CASSQVTRPDEAFF
few | TRBJ2-3 | - | TRBV27 | TGTGCCAGCAGTTTTTCCAGGGCAGGAACAGATACGCAGTATTTT | CASSFSRAGTDTQYF
- | TRBJ2-5 | - | TRBV5-6 | TGTGCCAGCACTGCCCGGCCCAACCAGGCCCAGTACTTC | CASTARPNQAQYF
- | TRBJ2-5 | TRBD2 | TRBV30 | TGTGCCTGGAGTGGAATCCCTAGCGGGGGGATAAGGAAGACCCAGTACTTC | CAWSGIPSGGIRKTQYF
- | TRBJ1-1 | TRBD1 | TRBV14 | TGTGCCAGCAGCCAAGTTACGACAGGGTCGGTCGCTTTCTTT | CASSQVTTGSVAFF
- | TRBJ2-2 | TRBD2 | TRBV7-8 | TGTGCCAGCAGCCTGGGACTAGCGGGGGTGGGGGAGCTGTTTTTT | CASSLGLAGVGELFF
- | TRBJ2-1 | - | TRBV27 | TGTGCCAGCAGTTTAGGGGAGGAGCAGTTCTTC | CASSLGEEQFF
- | TRBJ1-1 | TRBD1 | TRBV19 | TGTGCCAGTAGGGTACAGGGGACAAACACTGAAGCTTTCTTT | CASRVQGTNTEAFF
- | TRBJ1-1 | - | TRBV9 | TGTGCCAGCAGCGGAAATCGGGACACCATGAACACTGAAGCTTTCTTT | CASSGNRDTMNTEAFF
once | TRBJ2-6 | TRBD1 | TRBV28 | TGTGCCAGCGGACAGGGAGGCTCTGGGGCCAACGTCCTGACTTTC | CASGQGGSGANVLTF
- | TRBJ2-2 | - | TRBV7-3 | TGTGCCAGCAGCTCCGGACAGAACACCGGGGAGCTGTTTTTT | CASSSGQNTGELFF
- | TRBJ2-5 | - | TRBV6-1 | TGTGCCAGCACCACAACGCAAGAGACCCAGTACTTC | CASTTTQETQYF
- | TRBJ2-1 | TRBD1 | TRBV14 | TGTGCCAGCAGCCAGGACGGACAGGTTCGACTCTTC | CASSQDGQVRLF
- | TRBJ1-1 | - | TRBV13 | TGTGCCAGCAGCCCCCAGAAAGTGAACACTGAAGCTTTCTTT | CASSPQKVNTEAFF